This is a list of T cell receptor beta chains from one sample in a study of human T cells and chemical hapten exposure. One entry per CDR3 protein, called by TCRdb with MiXCR from the RACE reads. The sample carries around 250,000 distinct CDR3 sequences, about 8.1% recorded once. Here the sequenced sample was whole blood, taken in connection with sensitization to the hapten diphenylcyclopropenone (DPC). The origin of the receptors is a woman aged 35 to 49 with alopecia areata. Some clones in this sample may be carry-over from other donors' samples. The CDR3 runs from the conserved cysteine through the conserved F or W. The D gene is left open where the match is weak. Some rows mark clone size as missing; the rest say once, few, many or name a class of expanded clone.

V gene: TRBV7-8; J gene: TRBJ2-3; D gene: .; clone size: .; CDR3 DNA: TGTGCCAGCAGCTTAGTAGGCACTCGTTATAGCACAGATACGCAGTATTTT; CDR3 protein: CASSLVGTRYSTDTQYF
V gene: TRBV15; J gene: TRBJ2-1; D gene: .; clone size: .; CDR3 DNA: TGTGCCACCAGCAGAGATCAAGGGAGCGGGAATGAGCAGTTCTTC; CDR3 protein: CATSRDQGSGNEQFF
V gene: TRBV24-1; J gene: TRBJ2-5; D gene: TRBD2; clone size: few; CDR3 DNA: TGTGCCACCAGTGATGGGGGGGGTCGGCAAGAGACCCAGTACTTC; CDR3 protein: CATSDGGGRQETQYF
V gene: TRBV5-1; J gene: TRBJ2-2; D gene: .; clone size: few; CDR3 DNA: TGCGCCAGCAGCCCCACGGTAACGGAGCCGAACACCGGGGAGCTGTTTTTT; CDR3 protein: CASSPTVTEPNTGELFF
V gene: TRBV4-3; J gene: TRBJ1-2; D gene: .; clone size: .; CDR3 DNA: TGCGCCAGCAGCCAAGATTTAGGGTACTATGGCTACACCTTC; CDR3 protein: CASSQDLGYYGYTF
V gene: TRBV5-6; J gene: TRBJ1-5; D gene: .; clone size: few; CDR3 DNA: TGTGCCAGCAGCAAGGCAGGGGCATATAGCAATCAGCCCCAGCATTTT; CDR3 protein: CASSKAGAYSNQPQHF
V gene: TRBV25-1; J gene: TRBJ1-2; D gene: .; clone size: .; CDR3 DNA: TGTGCCAGCAGTGAATATCCGGACACCTATGGCTACACCTTC; CDR3 protein: CASSEYPDTYGYTF
V gene: TRBV7-2; J gene: TRBJ2-1; D gene: TRBD2; clone size: few; CDR3 DNA: TGTGCCAGCAGCCCAAGACTAGCGGGAGGAACCTTTGGGAATGAGCAGTTCTTC; CDR3 protein: CASSPRLAGGTFGNEQFF
V gene: TRBV7-2; J gene: TRBJ1-1; D gene: .; clone size: .; CDR3 DNA: TGTGCCAGCAGCTTAGGGATGACCTCTGAAGCTTTCTTT; CDR3 protein: CASSLGMTSEAFF
V gene: TRBV10-2; J gene: TRBJ2-1; D gene: TRBD1; clone size: .; CDR3 DNA: TGCGCCAGCAGTGCGGACAGGGTATACAATGAGCAGTTCTTC; CDR3 protein: CASSADRVYNEQFF
V gene: TRBV29-1; J gene: TRBJ2-3; D gene: TRBD1; clone size: .; CDR3 DNA: TGCAGCGCCGAAGGACAGGCGTACACAGATACGCAGTATTTT; CDR3 protein: CSAEGQAYTDTQYF
V gene: TRBV16; J gene: TRBJ1-1; D gene: TRBD1; clone size: .; CDR3 DNA: TGTGCCAGCAGCCATGGGACAGGGAGGGCTGAAGCTTTCTTT; CDR3 protein: CASSHGTGRAEAFF
V gene: TRBV9; J gene: TRBJ1-1; D gene: TRBD1; clone size: many; CDR3 DNA: TGTGCCAGCAGCCCCCAGACAGGGTTGTACACTGAAGCTTTCTTT; CDR3 protein: CASSPQTGLYTEAFF
V gene: TRBV27; J gene: TRBJ2-1; D gene: .; clone size: .; CDR3 DNA: TGTGCCAGCAGTTTTCGGGCGGACCAAACTAGGGGAGCCTACAATGAGCAGTTCTTC; CDR3 protein: CASSFRADQTRGAYNEQFF
V gene: TRBV24-1; J gene: TRBJ1-5; D gene: TRBD1; clone size: .; CDR3 DNA: TGTGCCACCGGGACAGGGTGGGATTATCAGCCCCAGCATTTT; CDR3 protein: CATGTGWDYQPQHF
V gene: TRBV5-4; J gene: TRBJ2-7; D gene: .; clone size: few; CDR3 DNA: TGTGCCAGCAGCTGGGGTGGACAGACGAACGAGCAGTACTTC; CDR3 protein: CASSWGGQTNEQYF
V gene: TRBV7-6; J gene: TRBJ2-5; D gene: TRBD1; clone size: many; CDR3 DNA: TGTGCCAGCAGCTTAGCGGGACAGAGAGAGACCCAGTACTTC; CDR3 protein: CASSLAGQRETQYF
V gene: TRBV6-6; J gene: TRBJ2-1; D gene: .; clone size: .; CDR3 DNA: TGTGCCAGCACCGGCTCCTACAATGAGCAGTTCTTC; CDR3 protein: CASTGSYNEQFF
V gene: TRBV4-2; J gene: TRBJ1-5; D gene: .; clone size: few; CDR3 DNA: TGTGCCAGCAGCCAAGACGGGCAGGGTAATCAGCCCCAGCATTTT; CDR3 protein: CASSQDGQGNQPQHF
V gene: TRBV7-2; J gene: TRBJ2-7; D gene: .; clone size: many; CDR3 DNA: TGTGCCAGCAGCCGAGGTACTAGGACCTACGAGCAGTACTTC; CDR3 protein: CASSRGTRTYEQYF
V gene: TRBV7-6; J gene: TRBJ2-5; D gene: TRBD2; clone size: .; CDR3 DNA: TGTGCCAGCAGCTTACGGGTGGCTAGCGGGACAGAGACCCAGTACTTC; CDR3 protein: CASSLRVASGTETQYF
V gene: TRBV7-6; J gene: TRBJ2-5; D gene: .; clone size: few; CDR3 DNA: TGTGCCAGCAGCACAAAGGCAGGGTACCAAGAGACCCAGTACTTC; CDR3 protein: CASSTKAGYQETQYF
V gene: TRBV20-1; J gene: TRBJ2-1; D gene: TRBD2; clone size: few; CDR3 DNA: TGCAGTGCCAGTAGCGGGAGGGCCGTAGGAGAGCAGTTCTTC; CDR3 protein: CSASSGRAVGEQFF
V gene: TRBV10-3; J gene: TRBJ2-7; D gene: TRBD2; clone size: few; CDR3 DNA: TGTGCCATCAGTGATTTGACTAGCGGGAGCTACGAGCAGTACTTC; CDR3 protein: CAISDLTSGSYEQYF
V gene: TRBV27; J gene: TRBJ2-7; D gene: .; clone size: .; CDR3 DNA: TGTGCCAGCAGTCTTCCAGGGGGGATGGGCCACGAGCAGTACTTC; CDR3 protein: CASSLPGGMGHEQYF
V gene: TRBV10-3; J gene: TRBJ2-1; D gene: .; clone size: few; CDR3 DNA: TGTGCCATCAAAGGCCCGGTATACAATGAGCAGTTCTTC; CDR3 protein: CAIKGPVYNEQFF
V gene: TRBV6-1; J gene: TRBJ2-2; D gene: .; clone size: .; CDR3 DNA: TGTGCCAGCAGACCAGGGGACACCGGGGAGCTGTTTTTT; CDR3 protein: CASRPGDTGELFF
V gene: TRBV12-3/TRBV12-4; J gene: TRBJ2-7; D gene: .; clone size: .; CDR3 DNA: TGTGCCAGCAGTTTCCGCTATAATGGACTGAACGAGCAGTACTTC; CDR3 protein: CASSFRYNGLNEQYF
V gene: TRBV11-2; J gene: TRBJ2-1; D gene: TRBD2; clone size: few; CDR3 DNA: TGTGCCAGCAGCTCCCAGTTGGGCCTAGCGGAAGTCAGCTCCTACAATGAGCAGTTCTTC; CDR3 protein: CASSSQLGLAEVSSYNEQFF
V gene: TRBV6-1; J gene: TRBJ2-1; D gene: TRBD2; clone size: .; CDR3 DNA: TGTGCCAGCAGTGGGCGACTTGGGGCTAGCGGGAGAGCTCCCGAGTTCTTC; CDR3 protein: CASSGRLGASGRAPEFF
V gene: TRBV3-1; J gene: TRBJ1-1; D gene: .; clone size: .; CDR3 DNA: TGTGCCAGCAGCCAAGACTGGGTCACTGAAGCTTTCTTT; CDR3 protein: CASSQDWVTEAFF
V gene: TRBV6-5; J gene: TRBJ1-4; D gene: .; clone size: .; CDR3 DNA: TGTGCCAGCAGTTACTCGTGGGCAGGGGAGGAAAAACTGTTTTTT; CDR3 protein: CASSYSWAGEEKLFF
V gene: TRBV7-9; J gene: TRBJ2-5; D gene: .; clone size: .; CDR3 DNA: TGTGCCAGCAGCCTCACGACCCGGGACCAAGAGACCCAGTACTTC; CDR3 protein: CASSLTTRDQETQYF
V gene: TRBV20-1; J gene: TRBJ2-3; D gene: .; clone size: few; CDR3 DNA: TGCAGTGCTTCCCCAACAGGAAACACAGATACGCAGTATTTT; CDR3 protein: CSASPTGNTDTQYF
V gene: TRBV7-2; J gene: TRBJ1-4; D gene: TRBD1; clone size: .; CDR3 DNA: TGTGCCAGCAGCTGGTCCGGGACAGGGGATGAAAAACTGTTTTTT; CDR3 protein: CASSWSGTGDEKLFF
V gene: TRBV10-3; J gene: TRBJ2-5; D gene: .; clone size: once; CDR3 DNA: TGTGCCACAAATCGGGAGACTGGTGAGACCCAGTACTTC; CDR3 protein: CATNRETGETQYF
V gene: TRBV11-2; J gene: TRBJ2-3; D gene: TRBD1; clone size: few; CDR3 DNA: TGTGCCAGCAGCCCCCGGGACAGGGGAAGGGATACGCAGTATTTT; CDR3 protein: CASSPRDRGRDTQYF
V gene: TRBV13; J gene: TRBJ1-5; D gene: TRBD1; clone size: few; CDR3 DNA: TGTGCCAGCAGCTTAGGCAGAGGACAGGGGCGGCCCCAGCATTTT; CDR3 protein: CASSLGRGQGRPQHF
V gene: TRBV5-1; J gene: TRBJ2-2; D gene: .; clone size: .; CDR3 DNA: TGCGCCAGCAGTTCCGAGGGGACCGGGGAGCTGTTTTTT; CDR3 protein: CASSSEGTGELFF
V gene: TRBV4-3; J gene: TRBJ2-1; D gene: .; clone size: .; CDR3 DNA: TGCGCCAGCAGCCAAAATCGTGTAAATGAGCAGTTCTTC; CDR3 protein: CASSQNRVNEQFF
V gene: TRBV5-1; J gene: TRBJ2-4; D gene: TRBD2; clone size: .; CDR3 DNA: TGCGCCAGCAGCTGGACGGGACTAGCGGGAAACATTCAGTACTTC; CDR3 protein: CASSWTGLAGNIQYF
V gene: TRBV3-1; J gene: TRBJ2-3; D gene: .; clone size: .; CDR3 DNA: TGTGCCAGCAGCCAAAGAACGGCAGTCAACACAGATACGCAGTATTTT; CDR3 protein: CASSQRTAVNTDTQYF
V gene: TRBV28; J gene: TRBJ2-1; D gene: TRBD2; clone size: few; CDR3 DNA: TGTGCCAGCAGTTTTCCAGCAGCGGGAGCTTACAATGAGCAGTTCTTC; CDR3 protein: CASSFPAAGAYNEQFF
V gene: TRBV30; J gene: TRBJ1-1; D gene: .; clone size: many; CDR3 DNA: TGTGCCTGGAGAGTATCTGGGGACACTGAAGCTTTCTTT; CDR3 protein: CAWRVSGDTEAFF
V gene: TRBV20-1; J gene: TRBJ1-1; D gene: .; clone size: few; CDR3 DNA: TGCAGTGCTAGAGATGCAACAGGGATGAACACTGAAGCTTTCTTT; CDR3 protein: CSARDATGMNTEAFF
V gene: TRBV24-1; J gene: TRBJ2-7; D gene: TRBD1; clone size: many; CDR3 DNA: TGTGCCACCAGTGACTCCCGGGACAGGGTTCCCTACGAGCAGTACTTC; CDR3 protein: CATSDSRDRVPYEQYF